The clone carrying this TCR beta chain was counted at least ten times. What it recognizes is unknown. TCR beta CDR3 regions were amplified from RNA transcripts. When the TCR CDR3 underwent first-round RT-PCR, the HTBI primer set was used. TCRdb called the multiplex PCR reads again in MiXCR, with one record for every CDR3 protein. Of roughly 630,000 distinct CDR3 sequences in the sample, approximately 14% are singletons; the top ten hold 7.3%. The data stem from a study of T cells in Graves' hyperthyroidism and ophthalmopathy. General observations from the study: In simple terms, a model built on 13 V-J features told ophthalmopathy apart from stable hyperthyroidism.

Not enrolled were patients with uncontrolled infection, other autoimmune disease, pregnancy or lactation. Clinical symptoms, serum thyroxine, TRAb, thyroid ultrasound and orbital computed tomography established diagnosis. The CDR3 consists of 14 residues. CDR1 and CDR2 (germline): MDHEN, SYDVKM. After removal of 5 bases from V and 4 bases from J, the junction contained 6 bases not matched to a gene. The clonotype comes from a woman between 25 and 40 years old with Graves' hyperthyroidism. This chain links TRBV28 with TRBJ1-2; TRBD1 matches 8 bases. The sample comprised blood. CDR3: CASSEGQGFYGYTF. The CDR3 coding sequence is TGTGCCAGCAGTGAAGGACAGGGCTTCTATGGCTACACCTTC.